This T cell receptor (beta chain) derives from a study of cytomegalovirus exposure and HLA in healthy donors. The study, taken as a whole, reports: Follow-up analysis later connected one missense variant in DCLRE1C with trimming of TCR beta V- and J-genes. Confirmation in vitro established that three CMV-associated chains were specific for CMV antigens.

In the case of this clone: Its cognate antigen is unknown.

The PCR employed 60 Vbeta primers together with 13 Jbeta primers. This table comes from immunoSEQ multiplex PCR, and its TCRdb copy is limited to in-frame clones, with some not included. The sample records about 110,000 clones, about 80% being singletons. Germline values: CDR1 SGHRS, CDR2 YFSETQ. V gave up 0 bases and J gave up 5 bases; unmatched junction bases: 8. The CDR3 is 17 amino acids. The gene calls are TRBV5-1 and TRBJ2-1; 10 nucleotides match TRBD2. What was sequenced was PBMCs. The sequence came from a woman between 50 and 59 years old in good health and CMV-seropositive. In nucleotides, the CDR3 is TGCGCCAGCAGCTTGGCCGAAGCGGGAGGGCCAGACAATGAGCAGTTCTTC. This encodes CASSLAEAGGPDNEQFF.